A single sample is the source of the 10 T cell receptor beta chains below, sequenced in a study of cytomegalovirus exposure and HLA in healthy donors. The PCR was carried out with 60 Vbeta primers and 13 Jbeta primers. Here immunoSEQ multiplex PCR was the method, and the copy in TCRdb shows in-frame clones only, minus some. The sample holds 150,000 to 200,000 clones, 75% to 85% seen once. Sequencing was carried out using PBMCs. These receptors originate from a woman aged 18-29 years in good health and CMV-seronegative.

The rearrangement uses TRBV19 and TRBJ1-1; no definite D call. Germline CDR1 LNHDA, CDR2 SQIVND (reference sequence). The germline V and J ends were trimmed by 1 base and 10 bases, with 10 bases remaining between them. The CDR3 spans 12 residues. CDR3: CASSIGESGAFF. The CDR3 DNA follows: TGTGCCAGTAGTATAGGGGAGTCTGGAGCTTTCTTT. Looking up the rest from reference TRBV19 and TRBJ1-1 gives the full variable domain: DGGITQSPKYLFRKEGQNVTLSCEQNLNHDAMYWYRQDPGQGLRLIYYSQIVNDFQKGDIAEGYSVSREKKESFPLTVTSAQKNPTAFYLCASSIGESGAFFGQGTRLTVV.

This chain uses TRBV7-2 with TRBJ1-4; the D gene is possibly TRBD1 (6 bases). Trimming removed 5 bases from V and 8 bases from J, with 15 bases in between. The germline V gene has CDR1 SGHTA and CDR2 FQGNSA. The CDR3 loop spans 14 amino acids. DNA for the CDR3: TGTGCCAGCAGCGACCATTGGACAGCCGAAAAACTGTTTTTT. Its translation is CASSDHWTAEKLFF. The complete variable domain, with remaining parts taken from reference TRBV7-2 and TRBJ1-4, reads GAGVSQSPSNKVTEKGKDVELRCDPISGHTALYWYRQSLGQGLEFLIYFQGNSAPDKSGLPSDRFSAERTGGSVSTLTIQRTQQEDSAVYLCASSDHWTAEKLFFGSGTQLSVL.

This clone showed up just once. The chain combines TRBV6-5 with TRBJ2-7; 9 bases fit TRBD1. Losses at the gene ends were 6 bases for V and 1 base for J; bases not matched to a gene: 4. The germline CDR1 and CDR2 sequences are MNHEY and SVGAGI. The CDR3 runs to 14 residues. CDR3 residues: CASSGTGISYEQYF. As DNA, the CDR3 is TGTGCCAGCAGCGGGACAGGGATATCCTACGAGCAGTACTTC.

The chain couples TRBV6-5 to TRBJ1-1; D gene uncertain. The CDR3 length is 16 residues. The germline V gene has CDR1 MNHEY and CDR2 SVGAGI. Trimming shortened V by 0 bases and J by 2 bases, and 13 bases separated the two germline ends. In nucleotides, the CDR3 is TGTGCCAGCAGTTACTCAAGGCGACGGACTAACACTGAAGCTTTCTTT. This codes for CASSYSRRRTNTEAFF.

V is TRBV27 and J is TRBJ1-1; D might be TRBD1 (5 bases). CDR3 length: 16 amino acids. V was pared by 3 bases and J by 0 bases, with 14 bases between. CDR1 MNHEY and CDR2 SMNVEV come from the germline V gene (reference sequence). The CDR3 sequence is CASSFFPGGMNTEAFF. The CDR3, as DNA: TGTGCCAGCAGTTTTTTCCCCGGGGGAATGAACACTGAAGCTTTCTTT.

The chain is built from TRBV19 and TRBJ1-2; D call uncertain. Germline V lookup: CDR1 LNHDA, CDR2 SQIVND (reference sequence). The CDR3 totals 14 residues. Trimming took 6 bases from V and 4 from J, leaving 15 bases between them. The CDR3 is CASSMEPSTYGYTF. The CDR3 DNA follows: TGTGCCAGTAGCATGGAGCCCAGTACCTATGGCTACACCTTC.

The rearrangement links TRBV25-1 to TRBJ2-5, with 9 bases identical to TRBD2. CDR1 is MGHDK and CDR2 is SYGVNS in the germline V gene. V lost 3 bases, J lost 1 base, and 3 bases stayed unmatched. This CDR3 is 15 amino acids long. This CDR3 is CASSEYSGGQETQYF. Here the CDR3 DNA reads TGTGCCAGCAGTGAGTATAGCGGGGGCCAAGAGACCCAGTACTTC.

The V gene is TRBV7-3, the J gene TRBJ2-5; D unclear. The J call could be wrong; TRBJ2-7 is a better fit for the DNA end. CDR1 and CDR2 (germline): SGHTA, FQGTGA. The CDR3 length is 14 residues. The CDR3 reads CASSYGSPPYEQYF. The DNA for the CDR3 is TGTGCCAGCAGCTACGGGTCTCCCCCCTACGAGCAGTACTTC.

This sequence joins TRBV13 and TRBJ1-2; the D gene is possibly TRBD1 (6 bases). CDR3 length equals 15 residues. The ends were cut back, 4 bases at V and 4 bases at J, with 16 bases in the middle. Germline V gene data show CDR1 as PRHDT and CDR2 as FYEKMQ (reference sequence). CDR3 residues: CASSSRTEDSYGYTF. Here the CDR3 DNA reads TGTGCCAGCAGCTCCCGGACAGAAGACTCCTATGGCTACACCTTC.

The gene calls are TRBV6-1 and TRBJ1-3; no definite D call. This CDR3 is built from 14 residues. CDR1 is MNHNS and CDR2 is SASEGT in the germline V gene. The V gene lost 4 bases and the J gene lost 1 base, with 8 bases spanning the gap. The CDR3 region has the DNA TGTGCCAGCAGTGGAGGAGATTCTGGAAACACCATATATTTT. Protein sequence: CASSGGDSGNTIYF.